This T cell receptor (beta chain) was retrieved from a study of blood T cell repertoires in COVID-19. As for the study in general: Acute and convalescent COVID-19 samples came from the United States, Italy and Spain. PBMCs, B-cell-depleted T cells, or T cells were the source of the cDNA or gDNA that made up the material.

In the authors' workflow: Amplification of reference gene primers was used by the study to estimate nucleated cell counts. Using immunoSEQ multiplex PCR, the repertoire was profiled, and TCRdb retains in-frame clones only, with some absent. For V, J and clone size, that table is used; D and trimming come from the DNA. The sample holds 130,000 or so clones, approximately 77% seen once. Trimming at V came to 6 bases and at J to 3 bases, leaving 6 bases not matched to a gene. Germline CDR1 MNHEY, CDR2 SVGAGI. The CDR3 spans 14 residues. The TCR was taken from a human donor in a cohort sampled during active COVID-19. The gene calls are TRBV6-5 and TRBJ1-2, with 8 bases lining up with TRBD1. Sequencing was done on a sample of peripheral blood. As DNA, the CDR3 is TGTGCCAGCAGAAGCGGACAGGGATACTATGGCTACACCTTC. It yields the protein CASRSGQGYYGYTF.